The source of this TCR beta chain is a study of identical twins. Study findings and constraints: Researchers reported weaker excess twin sharing in beta out-of-frame sequences. The more abundant beta clonotypes in cord blood had fewer insertions, and memory repertoires did not show this.

Comment on this clonotype: The target antigen is unknown.

cDNA carried unique molecular identifiers, and a universal primer site was added by template switching. TCRdb reprocessed the 5' RACE reads via MiXCR and lists one record per CDR3 protein. The table includes 1.5 million to 2 million distinct CDR3 sequences, more than 30% detected once. CDR1 and CDR2 from the germline V gene are SNHLY and FYNNEI. The junction had 4 bases not matched to a gene; V was cut back by 6 bases and J by 3 bases. This CDR3 has 13 residues. This sequence was found in a newborn girl in good health. The sample taken for sequencing was cord blood. The rearrangement uses TRBV2 and TRBJ2-5; 7 bases fit TRBD2. The CDR3 sequence is CASRGLPEETQYF. The CDR3 nucleotides read TGTGCCAGCAGGGGACTACCTGAAGAGACCCAGTACTTC.